This TCR beta chain was retrieved from a study of cytomegalovirus exposure and HLA in healthy donors listed by TCRdb under 2017. Background for the entire study: According to a later analysis, one platform produced both the 100 to 150 validation repertoires and the 670 or so repertoires of the first cohort. A separate validation cohort of about 110 different subjects was used in addition to the roughly 700-subject first cohort. The study aimed to test whether signatures of past pathogen exposure could be identified by cataloging public T cell receptors. The study combined high-throughput TCR immunosequencing, statistical association of individual TCRs with disease status, and machine learning to predict cytomegalovirus infection status. Overall study outcomes, separate from this receptor: The validation cohort had no HLA typing available for a later analysis, so co-occurrence within that cohort was assessed over all 110 or so repertoires. The study gave a list of under 200 TCR beta chains associated with cytomegalovirus. Most TCR sequences were seen in very few donors, while some public TCRs were found in many individuals. It was suggested by the authors that the approach could potentially be generalized to other disease states and immunological phenotypes. A later analysis found that TCRs clustered in the first cohort also tended to co-occur in the 95 to 150 validation repertoires, with approximately 94% of cluster scores above 0. In vitro tests confirmed that a few of the cytomegalovirus-associated TCR beta chains recognize cytomegalovirus antigens. In both the original and validation cohorts, the classifier was reported to diagnose cytomegalovirus status with high specificity and sensitivity.

The donors belonged to the validation cohort of about 120 subjects, which was separate from the approximately 660-subject first cohort. Concerning this clone itself: Its antigen is still unknown. No base-level quality is on record; no much larger clone is a single base apart.

Library preparation was by the immunoSEQ multiplex PCR assay. As for the authors' bioinformatics: A statistical classification framework was built to diagnose cytomegalovirus status from the catalog of TCR beta chain sequences. The immuneACCESS repertoire file appears here via TCRdb, limited to in-frame rearrangements. These files lack a portion of the clones; in checked studies, under half of the deficit traces to unresolved V genes, and the cause of the others is not known. Clone size and the V and J calls come from that table; the DNA yielded D and trimming. A total of about 220,000 clones appear in this sample, 88% of them only once. The leading ten clones occupy 2.9% of the sample. Relative to germline, V is 0 bases shorter and J is 3 bases shorter, with 13 bases between their ends. CDR1 and CDR2, per the germline V gene (reference sequence), are LNHNV and YYDKDF. Counted from cysteine to phenylalanine, this CDR3 has 16 amino acids. Only the CDR3 DNA stays, 48 bases, in frame from base 1.

What was sequenced was PBMCs. The sequence derives from a woman aged 18-29 years in good health and CMV-seronegative. The sequence is built from TRBV15 and TRBJ2-3; tentative D gene TRBD2, with 6 bases matching. The DNA reads as follows: TGTGCCACCAGCAGAGACTATACCGCGGGAACAGATACGCAGTATTTT. The translation is CATSRDYTAGTDTQYF.